A selection of T cell receptor beta chains follows, all from one sample in a study of cytomegalovirus exposure and HLA in healthy donors. Profiling relied on immunoSEQ multiplex PCR, and the TCRdb table lists in-frame clones only, not all of them. The sample records roughly 110,000 clones, around 72% being singletons. Sequenced material: PBMCs. The receptors come from a woman in her forties in good health and CMV-seropositive. Both conserved end residues are part of each CDR3. A D gene is named only where the DNA matches it firmly. A clone size is listed for some rows: how often the clone was seen (once, few, many), or a class if it is expanded.

>few|TRBV7-6|TRBJ1-1|TRBD1
CASSRGPNTEAFF
TGTGCCAGCAGTAGGGGGCCGAACACTGAAGCTTTCTTT
>NA|TRBV7-9|TRBJ2-5|NA
CASSVQGQETQYF
TGTGCCAGCAGCGTCCAGGGTCAAGAGACCCAGTACTTC
>NA|TRBV10-2|TRBJ1-2|TRBD1
CASTVDRASQTTNYGYTF
TGCGCCAGCACCGTTGACAGGGCCAGTCAAACTACTAACTATGGCTACACCTTC
>NA|TRBV7-6|TRBJ1-5|NA
CASSAQGGQPQHF
TGTGCCAGCAGCGCACAGGGTGGACAGCCCCAGCATTTT
>NA|TRBV2|TRBJ2-1|NA
CASSSDPGKVNEQFF
TGTGCCAGCAGTTCCGACCCGGGTAAGGTCAATGAGCAGTTCTTC
>NA|TRBV5-1|TRBJ1-6|TRBD1
CASSLMGTGHLNSPLHF
TGCGCCAGCAGCTTGATGGGGACAGGGCATCTTAATTCACCCCTCCACTTT
>NA|TRBV12-5|TRBJ1-3|NA
CASGSVIQGWGNTIYF
TGTGCTAGTGGTTCCGTAATCCAGGGATGGGGAAACACCATATATTTT
>once|TRBV21-1|TRBJ1-1|NA
CAREDGTGKNTEAFF
TGTGCCAGAGAGGACGGGACAGGGAAGAACACTGAAGCTTTCTTT
>NA|TRBV7-2|TRBJ2-3|TRBD2
CASSRPSGGMDTQYF
TGTGCCAGCAGCCGCCCTAGCGGGGGTATGGATACGCAGTATTTT
>NA|TRBV5-4|TRBJ2-5|TRBD2
CASSGGLAGKETQYF
TGTGCCAGCAGCGGGGGACTAGCGGGGAAAGAGACCCAGTACTTC
>NA|TRBV7-2|TRBJ2-5|NA
CASSSGIVETQYF
TGTGCCAGCAGTTCAGGAATTGTTGAGACCCAGTACTTC
>few|TRBV6-6|TRBJ1-1|TRBD1
CASSKPRDSTEAFF
TGTGCCAGCAGTAAGCCCCGGGACAGCACTGAAGCTTTCTTT
>NA|TRBV25-1|TRBJ2-7|NA
CASSGGLSYEQYF
TGTGCCAGCAGTGGAGGACTCTCCTACGAGCAGTACTTC
>NA|TRBV30|TRBJ1-3|NA
CAWSEDKSSGNTIYF
TGTGCCTGGAGTGAGGACAAATCCTCTGGAAACACCATATATTTT
>NA|TRBV5-1|TRBJ1-2|TRBD1
CASSLGTGPTFYYGYTF
TGCGCCAGCAGCTTGGGGACAGGGCCTACCTTTTACTATGGCTACACCTTC
>NA|TRBV6-4|TRBJ2-3|TRBD2
CASSDSASGGADTQYF
TGTGCCAGCAGTGACTCGGCTAGCGGGGGGGCTGATACGCAGTATTTT
>NA|TRBV4-2|TRBJ2-7|NA
CASSHDPGLQTYEQYF
TGTGCCAGCAGCCACGACCCGGGACTCCAGACCTACGAGCAGTACTTC
>NA|TRBV9|TRBJ1-2|TRBD1
CASSPRDRVIYGYTF
TGTGCCAGCAGCCCACGGGACAGGGTGATCTATGGCTACACCTTC
>few|TRBV5-8|TRBJ2-2|TRBD1
CASSHGTDRAGELFF
TGTGCCAGCAGCCACGGGACAGATCGGGCCGGGGAGCTGTTTTTT
>few|TRBV6-1|TRBJ1-1|NA
CASSVRARLNTEAFF
TGTGCCAGCAGTGTGAGGGCCAGGCTGAACACTGAAGCTTTCTTT
>NA|TRBV7-6|TRBJ1-5|NA
CASSPGRGSNQPQHF
TGTGCCAGCAGCCCCGGCCGGGGAAGCAATCAGCCCCAGCATTTT
>once|TRBV6-4|TRBJ2-7|NA
CASSPQGGSYEQYF
TGTGCCAGCAGTCCACAGGGAGGGTCCTACGAGCAGTACTTC
>NA|TRBV29-1|TRBJ2-3|NA
CSVVRGFSTDTQYF
TGCAGCGTTGTACGGGGTTTTAGCACAGATACGCAGTATTTT
>few|TRBV2|TRBJ2-3|TRBD2
CASSEIIGLAGGPTDTQYF
TGTGCCAGCAGTGAAATTATAGGACTAGCGGGGGGCCCGACAGATACGCAGTATTTT
>NA|TRBV6-5|TRBJ2-1|TRBD2
CASSGTSGGHNEQFF
TGTGCCAGCAGTGGGACTAGCGGGGGACACAATGAGCAGTTCTTC
>NA|TRBV14|TRBJ2-7|TRBD1
CASSQAPYNAQGARSYEQYF
TGTGCCAGCAGCCAAGCACCCTACAATGCTCAGGGGGCGCGTTCCTACGAGCAGTACTTC